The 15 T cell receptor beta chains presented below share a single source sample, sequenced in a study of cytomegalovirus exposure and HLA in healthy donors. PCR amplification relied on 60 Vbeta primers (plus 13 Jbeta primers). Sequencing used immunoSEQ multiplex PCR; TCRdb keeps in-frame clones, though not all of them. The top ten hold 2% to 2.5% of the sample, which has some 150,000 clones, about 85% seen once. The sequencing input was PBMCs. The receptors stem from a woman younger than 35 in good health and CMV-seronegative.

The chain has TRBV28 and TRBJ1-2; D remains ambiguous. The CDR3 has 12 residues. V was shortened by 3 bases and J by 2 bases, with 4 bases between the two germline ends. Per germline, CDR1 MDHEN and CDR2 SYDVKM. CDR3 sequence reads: CASSFRNYGYTF. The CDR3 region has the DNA TGTGCCAGCAGTTTCAGAAACTATGGCTACACCTTC.

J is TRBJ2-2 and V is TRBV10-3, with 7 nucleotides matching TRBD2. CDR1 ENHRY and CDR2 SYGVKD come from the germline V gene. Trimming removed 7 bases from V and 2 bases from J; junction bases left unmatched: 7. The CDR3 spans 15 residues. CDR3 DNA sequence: TGTGCCATCACCTCGGGACTACAAAACACCGGGGAGCTGTTTTTT. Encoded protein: CAITSGLQNTGELFF.

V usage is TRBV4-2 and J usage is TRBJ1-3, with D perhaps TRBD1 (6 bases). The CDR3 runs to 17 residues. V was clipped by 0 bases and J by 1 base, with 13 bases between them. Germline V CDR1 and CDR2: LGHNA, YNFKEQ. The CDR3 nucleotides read TGTGCCAGCAGCCAAGATCTGGTCAGGGGTTCTGGAAACACCATATATTTT. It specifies CASSQDLVRGSGNTIYF.

Here the CDR3 DNA reads TGTGCCAGCAGCTTGTCAGGGGGTTCTGGAAACACCATATATTTT. Its protein is CASSLSGGSGNTIYF. The chain couples TRBV7-2 to TRBJ1-3; TRBD1 matches 7 bases. The CDR3 runs to 15 residues. With V trimmed by 3 bases and J by 1 base, 3 bases remained unmatched. Germline V gene sequence: CDR1 SGHTA, CDR2 FQGNSA. Combining the CDR3 with reference TRBV7-2 and TRBJ1-3 gives the whole variable domain GAGVSQSPSNKVTEKGKDVELRCDPISGHTALYWYRQSLGQGLEFLIYFQGNSAPDKSGLPSDRFSAERTGGSVSTLTIQRTQQEDSAVYLCASSLSGGSGNTIYFGEGSWLTVV.

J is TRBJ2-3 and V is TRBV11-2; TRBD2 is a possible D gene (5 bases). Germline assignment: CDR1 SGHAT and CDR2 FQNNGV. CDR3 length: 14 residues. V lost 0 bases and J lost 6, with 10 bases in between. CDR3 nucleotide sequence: TGTGCCAGCAGCTTAGATGGGAGCGGTGATACGCAGTATTTT. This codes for CASSLDGSGDTQYF.

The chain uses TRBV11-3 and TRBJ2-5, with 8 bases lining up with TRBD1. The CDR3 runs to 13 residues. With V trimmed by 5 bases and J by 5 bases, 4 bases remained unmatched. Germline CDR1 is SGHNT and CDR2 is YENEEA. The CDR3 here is CASSARQGETQYF. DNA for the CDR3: TGTGCCAGCAGCGCCAGACAGGGGGAGACCCAGTACTTC.

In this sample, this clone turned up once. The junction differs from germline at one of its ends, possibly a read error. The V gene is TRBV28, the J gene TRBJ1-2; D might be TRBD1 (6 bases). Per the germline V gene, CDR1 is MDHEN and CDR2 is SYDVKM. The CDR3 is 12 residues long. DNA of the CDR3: TGTGCCAGCAGTTTACTTTCAGGGGCCGGTTACTTC. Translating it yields CASSLLSGAGYF.

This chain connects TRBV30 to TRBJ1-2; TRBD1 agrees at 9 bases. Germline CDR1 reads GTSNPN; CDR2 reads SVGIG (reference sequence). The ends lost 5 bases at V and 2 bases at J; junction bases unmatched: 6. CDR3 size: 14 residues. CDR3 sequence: CAWWDRAENYGYTF. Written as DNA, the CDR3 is TGTGCCTGGTGGGACAGGGCCGAAAACTATGGCTACACCTTC.

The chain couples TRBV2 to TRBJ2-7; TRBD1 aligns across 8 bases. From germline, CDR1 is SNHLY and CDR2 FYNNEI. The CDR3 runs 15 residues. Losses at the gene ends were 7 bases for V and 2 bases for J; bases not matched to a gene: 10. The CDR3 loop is CASINRDRSPYEQYF. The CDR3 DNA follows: TGTGCCAGCATCAACCGGGACAGGAGCCCCTACGAGCAGTACTTC.

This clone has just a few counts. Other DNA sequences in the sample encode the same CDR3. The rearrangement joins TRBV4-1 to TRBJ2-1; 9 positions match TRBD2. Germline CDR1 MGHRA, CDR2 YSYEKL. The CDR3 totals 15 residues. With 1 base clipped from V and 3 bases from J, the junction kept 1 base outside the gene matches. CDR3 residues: CASSQGLADYNEQFF. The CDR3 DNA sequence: TGCGCCAGCAGCCAAGGACTAGCGGACTACAATGAGCAGTTCTTC.

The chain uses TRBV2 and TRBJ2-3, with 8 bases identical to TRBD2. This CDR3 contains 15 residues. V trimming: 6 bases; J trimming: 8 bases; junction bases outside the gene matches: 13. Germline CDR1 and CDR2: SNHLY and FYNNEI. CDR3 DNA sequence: TGTGCCAGCAGAGTACGGAGCGGGGGAATGGGTACGCAGTATTTT. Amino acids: CASRVRSGGMGTQYF.

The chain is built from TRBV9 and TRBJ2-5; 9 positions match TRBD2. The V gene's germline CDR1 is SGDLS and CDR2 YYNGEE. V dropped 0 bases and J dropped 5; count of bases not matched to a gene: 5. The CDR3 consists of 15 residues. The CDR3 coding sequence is TGTGCCAGCAGCGTAGGCGGGAGGGCCGCCGAGACCCAGTACTTC. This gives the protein CASSVGGRAAETQYF.

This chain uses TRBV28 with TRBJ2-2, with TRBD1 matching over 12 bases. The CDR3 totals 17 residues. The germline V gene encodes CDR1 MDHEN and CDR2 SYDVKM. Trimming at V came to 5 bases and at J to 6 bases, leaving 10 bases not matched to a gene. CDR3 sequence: CASSPSFWDRGPGELFF. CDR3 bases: TGTGCCAGCAGTCCCAGCTTTTGGGACAGGGGGCCCGGGGAGCTGTTTTTT.

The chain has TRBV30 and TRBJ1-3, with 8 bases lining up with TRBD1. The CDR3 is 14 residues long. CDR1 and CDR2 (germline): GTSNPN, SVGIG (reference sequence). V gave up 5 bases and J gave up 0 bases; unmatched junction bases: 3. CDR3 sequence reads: CAWEGTGSGNTIYF. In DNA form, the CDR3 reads TGTGCCTGGGAGGGGACAGGCTCTGGAAACACCATATATTTT.

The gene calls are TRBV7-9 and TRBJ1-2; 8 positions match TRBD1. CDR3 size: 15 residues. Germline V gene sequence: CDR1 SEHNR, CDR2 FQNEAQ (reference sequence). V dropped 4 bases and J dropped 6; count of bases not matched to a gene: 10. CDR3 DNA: TGTGCCAGCAGCTATTCGGACAGGGCGAGAGATGGCTACACCTTC. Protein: CASSYSDRARDGYTF.